Presented here are 26 T cell receptor beta chains from one specimen sequenced in a study of T-cell reconstitution after alpha-beta-depleted transplantation in children. The TCRbeta library incorporated unique molecular identifiers. TCRdb ran MiXCR on the PCR reads and lists one entry per CDR3 protein. The table lists hundreds of thousands of distinct CDR3 sequences, 13% of them singletons. Here the sequenced sample was PBMCs, mostly from graft donor cells, taken 360 days after TCRalphabeta/CD19-depleted stem cell transplant. The receptor set was obtained from a male patient younger than 18 who had a stem cell transplant for acute myeloid leukemia, so the T cells may come from the graft donor.

This clonotype was recorded at least ten times. V and J are TRBV29-1 and TRBJ2-5; 7 bases line up with TRBD2. Germline trimming cut 3 bases from V and 1 base from J; bases unmatched to any gene: 17. In germline, CDR1 is SQVTM, CDR2 ANQGSEA. The CDR3 totals 18 residues. The CDR3 DNA sequence: TGCAGCGTTGAGTTGACTAGCTTGCGGGACGCAATCCAAGAGACCCAGTACTTC. Amino acids: CSVELTSLRDAIQETQYF.

This clonotype turned up a few times. The CDR3 region is CASSLEGGAWAYEQYF. CDR3 DNA sequence: TGCGCCAGCAGCTTGGAGGGGGGAGCCTGGGCCTACGAGCAGTACTTC. This chain links TRBV5-1 with TRBJ2-7; D possibly matches TRBD1 or TRBD2 (6 bases each). CDR3 size: 16 residues. V was cut by 0 bases and J by 2 bases, with 15 bases left in between. CDR1 is SGHRS and CDR2 is YFSETQ in the germline V gene.

This clonotype was observed a few times. The chain employs TRBV12-3 or TRBV12-4 and TRBJ2-2; no definite D call. The CDR3 has 16 amino acids. The V end lost 3 bases, the J end lost 0 bases, and 11 bases lay between the germline ends. The chain's CDR3 is CASSLAAAPNTGELFF. In DNA, the CDR3 is TGTGCCAGCAGTTTGGCCGCGGCACCGAACACCGGGGAGCTGTTTTTT.

There are many counts of this clonotype. The chain couples TRBV29-1 to TRBJ2-3, with TRBD2 identical over 10 bases. Germline lookup yields CDR1 SQVTM and CDR2 ANQGSEA. The trim removed 0 bases at V and 3 bases at J, leaving 6 bases unmatched. The CDR3 is 16 residues long. For the CDR3, the DNA is TGCAGCGTTGAAGATCGGCTAGCGGGAGCAACAGATACGCAGTATTTT. This gives the protein CSVEDRLAGATDTQYF.

V usage is TRBV20-1 and J usage is TRBJ2-1, with D tentatively TRBD1 (5 bases). This CDR3 has 14 residues. CDR1 and CDR2 (germline): DFQATT, SNEGSKA (reference sequence). V lost 3 bases, J lost 7 bases, and 16 bases lay in between. The CDR3 here is CSARVPRGRNEQFF. The CDR3 DNA is TGCAGTGCTAGGGTGCCTAGGGGTCGTAATGAGCAGTTCTTC.

This clonotype has ten or more counts. This chain uses TRBV18 with TRBJ2-7; D ambiguous. Germline V CDR1 and CDR2: KGHSH, LQKENI. Trimming removed 1 base at V and 0 bases at J, with 7 bases between. The CDR3 consists of 14 residues. For the CDR3, the DNA is TGTGCCAGCTCACCACTGGCTAGCTCCTACGAGCAGTACTTC. It specifies CASSPLASSYEQYF.

V is TRBV19 and J is TRBJ2-5; 12 nucleotides match TRBD2. Per germline, CDR1 LNHDA and CDR2 SQIVND (reference sequence). Trimming removed 4 bases from V and 5 bases from J; junction bases left unmatched: 8. This CDR3 contains 16 residues. DNA for the CDR3: TGTGCCAGTAGTAAGAGACTAGCGGGAGCCGAGGAGACCCAGTACTTC. Its protein is CASSKRLAGAEETQYF.

The table lists this clonotype with many counts. The genes are TRBV7-2 and TRBJ2-5, with D unresolved. Germline CDR1 and CDR2: SGHTA and FQGNSA. Trimming pared 1 base from V and 4 bases from J, leaving 7 bases between. This CDR3 region has 13 residues. The CDR3 is CASSLGLGETQYF. CDR3 nucleotide sequence: TGTGCCAGCAGCTTAGGCCTTGGAGAGACCCAGTACTTC. Variable domain in full (rest from reference TRBV7-2 and TRBJ2-5): GAGVSQSPSNKVTEKGKDVELRCDPISGHTALYWYRQSLGQGLEFLIYFQGNSAPDKSGLPSDRFSAERTGGSVSTLTIQRTQQEDSAVYLCASSLGLGETQYFGPGTRLLVL.

The chain uses TRBV20-1 and TRBJ2-1; 7 bases match TRBD2. Germline V gene sequence: CDR1 DFQATT, CDR2 SNEGSKA (reference sequence). This CDR3 is 14 amino acids long. V trimming: 6 bases; J trimming: 3 bases; junction bases outside the gene matches: 8. The DNA of the CDR3 is TGCAGTGCAGGCGGGAGAGGTAACTACAATGAGCAGTTCTTC. Its protein product is CSAGGRGNYNEQFF.

A note on this clonotype: This CDR3 fails to terminate in the conserved phenylalanine or tryptophan, so it likely reflects a read error. This CDR3 reads CSVETGGLYEQYL. The DNA for the CDR3 is TGCAGCGTTGAAACAGGGGGCCTATACGAGCAGTACCTC. The chain is built from TRBV29-1 and TRBJ2-7, with 9 bases fitting TRBD1. Germline V gene data show CDR1 as SQVTM and CDR2 as ANQGSEA. Trimming at V came to 2 bases and at J to 4 bases, leaving 3 bases not matched to a gene. This CDR3 spans 13 amino acids.

This clonotype was observed a few times. The chain recombines TRBV7-2 with TRBJ2-2; 10 positions match TRBD2. CDR1 SGHTA and CDR2 FQGNSA come from the germline V gene. The trim removed 5 bases at V and 7 bases at J, leaving 10 bases unmatched. This CDR3 is built from 16 residues. The CDR3 DNA sequence: TGTGCCAGCAGCATCCTAAGCGGGAGGGGTGACGGGGAGCTGTTTTTT. Protein: CASSILSGRGDGELFF.

This clonotype showed up just a few times. The chain carries TRBV28 and TRBJ1-1; 10 bases map to TRBD1. J lost 3 bases, V lost 5 bases, and 3 bases had no gene match. The CDR3 is 14 amino acids. From germline, CDR1 is MDHEN and CDR2 SYDVKM. CDR3 region: CASSRTGGYTEAFF. The CDR3 DNA reads as TGTGCCAGCAGTAGGACAGGGGGGTACACTGAAGCTTTCTTT.

This clonotype was picked up many times. The genes are TRBV28 and TRBJ2-2, with 10 nucleotides matching TRBD2. This CDR3 has 16 residues. Germline V gives CDR1 MDHEN, CDR2 SYDVKM. V lost 6 bases and J lost 6; bases outside the gene matches: 10. CDR3 coding DNA: TGTGCCAGCAGGAGAGCGGGAGGGGTCAGGTCCGGGGAGCTGTTTTTT. Translating it yields CASRRAGGVRSGELFF.

This clonotype occurred many times. The chain combines TRBV28 with TRBJ2-5; 7 bases are shared with TRBD2. The germline V gene encodes CDR1 MDHEN and CDR2 SYDVKM. Trimming removed 2 bases from V and 2 bases from J; junction bases left unmatched: 8. CDR3 length equals 16 residues. The CDR3 bases are TGTGCCAGCAGTTTAACCAGCCCCGGGGGGCAAGAGACCCAGTACTTC. Protein sequence: CASSLTSPGGQETQYF.

The table lists this clonotype with a few counts. The chain combines TRBV28 with TRBJ2-5, with 7 bases identical to TRBD2. V was pared by 4 bases and J by 4 bases, with 9 bases of the junction left unmatched. From germline, CDR1 is MDHEN and CDR2 SYDVKM. The CDR3 has 15 amino acids. The CDR3: CASSSAAGRRETQYF. CDR3 bases: TGTGCCAGCAGTTCTGCAGCGGGGCGCCGAGAGACCCAGTACTTC. The whole variable domain, filled in from reference TRBV28 and TRBJ2-5, reads DVKVTQSSRYLVKRTGEKVFLECVQDMDHENMFWYRQDPGLGLRLIYFSYDVKMKEKGDIPEGYSVSREKKERFSLILESASTNQTSMYLCASSSAAGRRETQYFGPGTRLLVL.

This clonotype was recorded a few times. The rearrangement uses TRBV3-1 and TRBJ2-5, with 10 bases that match TRBD2. This CDR3 contains 15 residues. Germline V gene data show CDR1 as LGHDT and CDR2 as YNNKEL (reference sequence). Trimming cost V 4 bases and J 2 bases; bases outside gene matches: 4. CDR3 residues: CASSPGLALQETQYF. CDR3 nucleotides: TGTGCCAGCAGCCCGGGACTAGCGCTACAAGAGACCCAGTACTTC.

The chain uses TRBV28 and TRBJ2-5; the D call may be TRBD1 or TRBD2 (5 bases each). Trimming removed 1 base from V and 4 bases from J, with 7 bases in between. This CDR3 contains 13 residues. Germline values: CDR1 MDHEN, CDR2 SYDVKM. This CDR3 reads CASSLFGGETQYF. The CDR3 DNA reads as TGTGCCAGCAGTTTATTTGGGGGAGAGACCCAGTACTTC.

This clonotype came up many times. The chain recombines TRBV7-8 with TRBJ2-7; weak D call: TRBD1 (6 bases). The CDR3 runs to 13 residues. V lost 5 bases and J lost 7, with 15 bases in between. CDR1 and CDR2 from the germline V gene are SGHVS and FQNEAQ. CDR3 nucleotide sequence: TGTGCCAGCAGCCCAGGGGACGTCCTGGAGCAGTACTTC. This translates into CASSPGDVLEQYF.

The chain recombines TRBV28 with TRBJ2-5, with D possibly being TRBD1 (6 bases). Germline assignment: CDR1 MDHEN and CDR2 SYDVKM. This CDR3 is built from 13 residues. V was pared by 6 bases and J by 4 bases, with 12 bases between. CDR3 sequence reads: CASREQGVETQYF. The CDR3, as DNA: TGTGCCAGCAGAGAACAGGGAGTAGAGACCCAGTACTTC.

This clonotype was seen many times. J is TRBJ2-1 and V is TRBV29-1; 13 bases match TRBD2. The trim removed 4 bases at V and 4 bases at J, leaving 7 bases unmatched. CDR3 length: 16 amino acids. CDR1 and CDR2 from the germline V gene are SQVTM and ANQGSEA. Written as DNA, the CDR3 is TGCAGCGTTGCCCGGACTAGCGGGAGACGTTACAATGAGCAGTTCTTC. Translating it yields CSVARTSGRRYNEQFF.

This chain connects TRBV12-5 to TRBJ2-1; no definite D call. Germline V lookup: CDR1 LGHNT, CDR2 FRNRAP. This CDR3 has 17 amino acids. Here the CDR3 reads CATSHPFWLWPDNEQFF. DNA of the CDR3: TGTGCCACCTCCCACCCTTTTTGGCTGTGGCCTGACAATGAGCAGTTCTTC. Full variable domain (outside the CDR3, taken from reference TRBV12-5 and TRBJ2-1): DARVTQTPRHKVTEMGQEVTMRCQPILGHNTVFWYRQTMMQGLELLAYFRNRAPLDDSGMPKDRFSAEMPDATLATLKIQPSEPRDSAVYFCATSHPFWLWPDNEQFFGPGTRLTVL.

The V call is TRBV10-3, the J call TRBJ2-7, with 7 bases lining up with TRBD1. The CDR3 has 14 amino acids. Germline-derived CDR1 and CDR2 are ENHRY and SYGVKD. Unmatched junction bases numbered 5, after V lost 6 bases and J lost 0 bases. CDR3 nucleotide sequence: TGTGCCATCAGAAATACAGGGGCCTCCTACGAGCAGTACTTC. This encodes CAIRNTGASYEQYF.

The V call is TRBV4-3, the J call TRBJ2-1; D is unclear. In germline, CDR1 is LGHNA, CDR2 YSLEER. The CDR3 is made up of 12 amino acids. The V end was cut by 2 bases, the J end by 9 bases, with 8 bases between. CDR3 coding DNA: TGCGCCAGCAGCCAAACTTGGGGTGAGCAGTTCTTC. Translating gives CASSQTWGEQFF.

This clonotype has a handful of counts. The chain joins TRBV7-2 to TRBJ2-2; D is possibly TRBD1 or TRBD2 (5 bases each). CDR1 and CDR2 from the germline V gene are SGHTA and FQGNSA. V lost 7 bases to trimming and J lost 3 bases, with 18 bases between them. The CDR3 covers 16 residues. CDR3 nucleotide sequence: TGTGCCAGCACCCTCCCGGGACCTCTCTACACCGGGGAGCTGTTTTTT. As protein: CASTLPGPLYTGELFF.

This clonotype occurred a few times. This rearrangement joins TRBV6-1 to TRBJ2-1; D possibly corresponds to TRBD2 (5 bases). Germline V CDR1 and CDR2: MNHNS, SASEGT. Between the trimmed V and J ends, which lost 10 bases and 3 bases, there was a span of 16 bases. CDR3 length: 14 amino acids. DNA for the CDR3: TGTGCCACCAGACGGGAAAGGGTCTACAATGAGCAGTTCTTC. Translation gives CATRRERVYNEQFF.

V and J are TRBV27 and TRBJ2-1; D remains unclear. The CDR3 spans 14 residues. Trimming removed 2 bases at V and 3 bases at J, with 8 bases between. Germline lookup yields CDR1 MNHEY and CDR2 SMNVEV (reference sequence). In nucleotides, the CDR3 is TGTGCCAGCAGTTTACATCCACTCTACAATGAGCAGTTCTTC. It specifies CASSLHPLYNEQFF.